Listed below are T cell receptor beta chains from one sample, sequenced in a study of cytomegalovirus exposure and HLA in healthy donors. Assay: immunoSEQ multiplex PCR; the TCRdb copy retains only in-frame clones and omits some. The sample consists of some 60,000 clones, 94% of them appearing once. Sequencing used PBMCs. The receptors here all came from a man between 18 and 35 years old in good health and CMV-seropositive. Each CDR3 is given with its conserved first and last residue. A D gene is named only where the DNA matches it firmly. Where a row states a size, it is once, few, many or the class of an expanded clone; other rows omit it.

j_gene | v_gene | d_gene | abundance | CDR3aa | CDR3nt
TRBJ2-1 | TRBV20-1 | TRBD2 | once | CSAPSGGEQFF | TGCAGTGCTCCTAGCGGGGGTGAGCAGTTCTTC
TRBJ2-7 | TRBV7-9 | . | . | CASSLQGQGYDEQYF | TGTGCCAGCAGCTTACAAGGGCAGGGTTACGACGAGCAGTACTTC
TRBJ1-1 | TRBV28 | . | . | CASSLWQDSRAFF | TGTGCCAGCAGTTTATGGCAAGACAGTAGGGCTTTCTTT
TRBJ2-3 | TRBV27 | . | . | CASSLARTAVGTDTQYF | TGTGCCAGCAGTTTAGCAAGGACAGCGGTGGGCACAGATACGCAGTATTTT
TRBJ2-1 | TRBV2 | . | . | CASAGTSYNEQFF | TGTGCCAGCGCCGGGACTTCCTACAATGAGCAGTTCTTC
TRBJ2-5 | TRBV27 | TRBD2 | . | CASSFRQWEGPETQYF | TGTGCCAGCAGTTTTCGTCAGTGGGAGGGCCCAGAGACCCAGTACTTC
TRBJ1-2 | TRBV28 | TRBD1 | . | CASSMGQGIYGYTF | TGTGCCAGCAGTATGGGACAGGGTATCTATGGCTACACCTTC
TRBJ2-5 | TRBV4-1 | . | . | CASSHSTLLGLRGFGVETQYF | TGCGCCAGCAGCCACTCCACATTACTAGGACTGAGAGGGTTCGGGGTAGAGACCCAGTACTTC
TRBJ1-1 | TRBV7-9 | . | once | CASSPISTDMNTEAFF | TGTGCCAGCAGCCCCATTTCGACGGACATGAACACTGAAGCTTTCTTT
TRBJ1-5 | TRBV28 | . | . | CASSPTGSGGRPRNQPQHF | TGTGCCAGCAGTCCAACAGGTTCGGGGGGACGTCCGCGGAATCAGCCCCAGCATTTT
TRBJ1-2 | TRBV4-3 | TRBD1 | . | CASSPFPDRVDYGYTF | TGCGCCAGCAGCCCATTCCCGGACAGGGTTGATTATGGCTACACCTTC
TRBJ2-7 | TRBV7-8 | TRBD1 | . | CASSVGTGVLREQYF | TGTGCCAGCAGCGTAGGGACAGGGGTTTTGCGGGAGCAGTACTTC
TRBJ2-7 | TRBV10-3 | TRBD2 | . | CASGGGRVYEQYF | TGTGCCTCGGGCGGGGGGCGCGTTTACGAGCAGTACTTC
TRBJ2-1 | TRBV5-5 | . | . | CASRGTGNNEQFF | TGTGCCAGCAGGGGTACAGGAAACAATGAGCAGTTCTTC